The 29 T cell receptor beta chains presented below share a single source sample, sequenced in a study of shared clonotypes between healthy human individuals. CD45RO-negative, CCR7-selected cells formed the naive CD8 fraction, which excluded terminally differentiated effector memory CD45RA+ cells. TCRdb's table, derived via immunoSEQ multiplex PCR, lists solely in-frame clones and lacks some. The table includes about 2 million clones, about 95% detected once. Material: naive CD8+ T cells sorted from blood. These receptors came from a man between 18 and 35 years old in good health.

The chain carries TRBV9 and TRBJ2-5; D gene uncertain. The CDR3 has 14 amino acids. Germline CDR1 reads SGDLS; CDR2 reads YYNGEE. The V end was cut by 0 bases, the J end by 2 bases, with 8 bases between. As DNA, the CDR3 is TGTGCCAGCAGCGTAGGGGTTTATCAAGAGACCCAGTACTTC. It translates to CASSVGVYQETQYF.

This chain links TRBV6-1 with TRBJ2-5, with unresolved D. The CDR3 covers 12 residues. Germline V gene data show CDR1 as MNHNS and CDR2 as SASEGT. Trimming took off 8 bases at V and 1 base at J, with 8 bases between the two ends. This CDR3 is CASGAAQETQYF. CDR3 DNA: TGTGCCAGCGGCGCGGCCCAAGAGACCCAGTACTTC.

The J gene is TRBJ2-7, the V gene TRBV19, with a tentative D call TRBD2 (7 bases). V was trimmed by 4 bases and J by 3 bases, leaving 13 bases between them. CDR3 length: 14 residues. Germline values: CDR1 LNHDA, CDR2 SQIVND (reference sequence). The DNA of the CDR3 is TGTGCCAGTAGTACTTTGGGGGGGCGCTACGAGCAGTACTTC. Protein: CASSTLGGRYEQYF.

The CDR3 reads CAWTQGASVWSDTQYF. In DNA form, the CDR3 reads TGTGCCTGGACCCAAGGGGCTAGCGTTTGGTCGGATACGCAGTATTTT. This chain joins TRBV30 and TRBJ2-3, with D tentatively TRBD2 (6 bases). V was pared by 4 bases and J by 6 bases, with 23 bases between. CDR3 length equals 16 residues. Germline V CDR1 and CDR2: GTSNPN, SVGIG (reference sequence).

Turning to this clone: The sample has other DNA sequences that encode this CDR3 too. The chain couples TRBV7-3 to TRBJ2-2; D is possibly TRBD2 (5 bases). The V end lost 5 bases, the J end lost 0 bases, and 7 bases lay between the germline ends. The CDR3 runs to 14 residues. The germline V gene encodes CDR1 SGHTA and CDR2 FQGTGA. The CDR3 protein is CASSLGANTGELFF. CDR3 DNA: TGTGCCAGCAGCCTCGGGGCGAACACCGGGGAGCTGTTTTTT.

This chain connects TRBV5-8 to TRBJ1-1; 9 nucleotides agree with TRBD1. CDR1 is SGHTS and CDR2 is YDEGEE in the germline V gene. The V gene end was trimmed by 0 bases and the J gene end by 0 bases; junction bases not matched to a gene: 3. The CDR3 sequence is 16 residues long. The DNA of the CDR3 is TGTGCCAGCAGCTTGGAGGGGACAGGGCTGAACACTGAAGCTTTCTTT. Its protein product is CASSLEGTGLNTEAFF.

A word on this clone: Distinct nucleotide sequences in the sample also encode this CDR3. The chain combines TRBV6-1 with TRBJ2-7; 9 positions agree with TRBD1. Germline trimming cut 4 bases from V and 2 bases from J; bases unmatched to any gene: 3. The CDR3 has 14 residues. Germline V gene lookup returns CDR1 MNHNS and CDR2 SASEGT. As DNA, the CDR3 is TGTGCCAGCAGTGTGGGACAGGGAGCCTACGAGCAGTACTTC. Its translation: CASSVGQGAYEQYF.

The chain links TRBV6-1 to TRBJ2-7; 8 bases map to TRBD1. The CDR3 length is 15 residues. Trimming at V came to 5 bases and at J to 1 base, leaving 7 bases not matched to a gene. CDR1 and CDR2 (germline): MNHNS, SASEGT. The CDR3 region has the DNA TGTGCCAGCAGTCGGGGGACAGGAATATCCTACGAGCAGTACTTC. Protein sequence: CASSRGTGISYEQYF.

This sequence joins TRBV6-1 and TRBJ1-1, with 9 bases aligning to TRBD1. CDR1 is MNHNS and CDR2 is SASEGT in the germline V gene. The CDR3 covers 15 residues. Trimming removed 6 bases from V and 7 bases from J; junction bases left unmatched: 12. The CDR3 sequence is CASRGIPGQGHEAFF. CDR3 nucleotide sequence: TGTGCCAGCAGGGGAATACCGGGACAGGGCCATGAAGCTTTCTTT.

V and J are TRBV4-1 and TRBJ2-1, with 12 bases that match TRBD2. V lost 1 base, J lost 0 bases, and 13 bases stayed unmatched. CDR1 is MGHRA and CDR2 is YSYEKL in the germline V gene. This CDR3 contains 21 residues. CDR3 sequence reads: CASSQGGAASGRGSSYNEQFF. The CDR3 nucleotides read TGCGCCAGCAGCCAAGGCGGAGCGGCTAGCGGGAGGGGGAGCTCCTACAATGAGCAGTTCTTC.

This chain connects TRBV6-6 to TRBJ1-2; 7 bases map to TRBD1. Germline V lookup: CDR1 MNHNY, CDR2 SVGAGI (reference sequence). The CDR3 is 14 amino acids. Trimming took 5 bases from V and 4 from J; bases not matched to a gene: 7. The CDR3 DNA reads as TGTGCCAGCAGTGAGACAGGGCCCTTCTATGGCTACACCTTC. Protein sequence: CASSETGPFYGYTF.

The V gene is TRBV2, the J gene TRBJ2-7; D is perhaps TRBD1 (8 bases). The V gene's germline CDR1 is SNHLY and CDR2 FYNNEI. The V end was cut by 11 bases, the J end by 2 bases, with 22 bases between. CDR3 length equals 15 residues. The chain's CDR3 is CAGLGDRSVPYEQYF. The CDR3 coding sequence is TGTGCCGGACTAGGGGACAGGAGCGTCCCCTACGAGCAGTACTTC. Full variable domain (rest looked up from reference TRBV2 and TRBJ2-7): EPEVTQTPSHQVTQMGQEVILRCVPISNHLYFYWYRQILGQKVEFLVSFYNNEISEKSEIFDDQFSVERPDGSNFTLKIRSTKLEDSAMYFCAGLGDRSVPYEQYFGPGTRLTVT.

The chain is built from TRBV13 and TRBJ2-5; D remains unclear. V lost 4 bases and J lost 1, with 10 bases in between. The CDR3 is 14 amino acids. Germline V gene lookup returns CDR1 PRHDT and CDR2 FYEKMQ (reference sequence). CDR3 in amino acids: CASSSRRSQETQYF. DNA of the CDR3: TGTGCCAGCAGCTCCAGACGGAGCCAAGAGACCCAGTACTTC.

V usage is TRBV19 and J usage is TRBJ1-1; D is undetermined. This CDR3 is built from 13 residues. Germline loops: CDR1 LNHDA, CDR2 SQIVND (reference sequence). The V end lost 5 bases, the J end lost 10 bases, and 17 bases lay between the germline ends. Here the CDR3 DNA reads TGTGCCAGTAGTGGGGTCGGAGGGTCCGGAGCTTTCTTT. This codes for CASSGVGGSGAFF. The entire variable domain, with the rest obtained from reference TRBV19 and TRBJ1-1, is as follows: DGGITQSPKYLFRKEGQNVTLSCEQNLNHDAMYWYRQDPGQGLRLIYYSQIVNDFQKGDIAEGYSVSREKKESFPLTVTSAQKNPTAFYLCASSGVGGSGAFFGQGTRLTVV.

Remarks on this clone: Other DNA sequences within the sample encode an identical CDR3. The chain recombines TRBV6-5 with TRBJ1-2, with TRBD1 as a possible D gene (5 bases). The germline CDR1 and CDR2 sequences are MNHEY and SVGAGI. Trimming removed 2 bases from V and 4 bases from J, with 5 bases in between. CDR3 size: 12 residues. The CDR3 sequence is CASSYDSYGYTF. DNA of the CDR3: TGTGCCAGCAGTTACGACAGCTATGGCTACACCTTC.

CDR3 region: CASSSIRAPGYEQYF. CDR3 DNA sequence: TGTGCCAGCAGCTCGATCCGGGCCCCGGGGTACGAGCAGTACTTC. This rearrangement joins TRBV7-2 to TRBJ2-7; tentative D call: TRBD2 (5 bases). The V gene's germline CDR1 is SGHTA and CDR2 FQGNSA. CDR3 length: 15 amino acids. The ends were cut back, 4 bases at V and 4 bases at J, with 17 bases in the middle. Variable domain in full (rest from reference TRBV7-2 and TRBJ2-7): GAGVSQSPSNKVTEKGKDVELRCDPISGHTALYWYRQSLGQGLEFLIYFQGNSAPDKSGLPSDRFSAERTGGSVSTLTIQRTQQEDSAVYLCASSSIRAPGYEQYFGPGTRLTVT.

The rearrangement links TRBV5-1 to TRBJ2-1; TRBD1 or TRBD2 may be the D gene (5 bases each). The ends were cut back, 1 base at V and 9 bases at J, with 23 bases in the middle. This CDR3 comprises 17 residues. Germline loops: CDR1 SGHRS, CDR2 YFSETQ. The CDR3 nucleotides read TGCGCCAGCAGCTTGTACCTGCAGGCCGGGACGAGTAGTGAGCAGTTCTTC. Residues: CASSLYLQAGTSSEQFF. Supplemented by reference TRBV5-1 and TRBJ2-1, the full variable domain reads KAGVTQTPRYLIKTRGQQVTLSCSPISGHRSVSWYQQTPGQGLQFLFEYFSETQRNKGNFPGRFSGRQFSNSRSEMNVSTLELGDSALYLCASSLYLQAGTSSEQFFGPGTRLTVL.

The chain carries TRBV11-2 and TRBJ1-1, with 7 positions matching TRBD1. The CDR3 runs to 15 residues. Germline V lookup: CDR1 SGHAT, CDR2 FQNNGV. V lost 1 base, J lost 4 bases, and 6 bases stayed unmatched. The CDR3 coding sequence is TGTGCCAGCAGCTTAGTTGACGCAGGGGGCACTGAAGCTTTCTTT. It yields the protein CASSLVDAGGTEAFF. The whole variable domain, filled in from reference TRBV11-2 and TRBJ1-1, reads EAGVAQSPRYKIIEKRQSVAFWCNPISGHATLYWYQQILGQGPKLLIQFQNNGVVDDSQLPKDRFSAERLKGVDSTLKIQPAKLEDSAVYLCASSLVDAGGTEAFFGQGTRLTVV.

CDR3 sequence: CASSQGSGSFPYEQYF. CDR3 in DNA: TGCGCCAGCAGCCAAGGTAGCGGGAGCTTCCCCTACGAGCAGTACTTC. The gene calls are TRBV4-1 and TRBJ2-7; 9 bases are shared with TRBD2. Germline trimming cut 1 base from V and 2 bases from J; bases unmatched to any gene: 6. Germline CDR1 reads MGHRA; CDR2 reads YSYEKL. This CDR3 comprises 16 residues.

In nucleotides, the CDR3 is TGTGCCAGCAGCTTAGGGACCGCTAGCGAGCAGTACTTC. This translates into CASSLGTASEQYF. This chain links TRBV7-8 with TRBJ2-7, with D hard to call. V lost 1 base and J 6 bases, leaving 10 bases between the germline ends. The CDR3 runs 13 residues. Germline V gene sequence: CDR1 SGHVS, CDR2 FQNEAQ. The whole variable domain, remainder taken from reference TRBV7-8 and TRBJ2-7, is GAGVSQSPRYKVAKRGQDVALRCDPISGHVSLFWYQQALGQGPEFLTYFQNEAQLDKSGLPSDRFFAERPEGSVSTLKIQRTQQEDSAVYLCASSLGTASEQYFGPGTRLTVT.

The V and J genes are TRBV19 and TRBJ2-1; 9 bases agree with TRBD2. With V trimmed by 5 bases and J by 5 bases, 10 bases remained unmatched. Germline V gene sequence: CDR1 LNHDA, CDR2 SQIVND (reference sequence). The CDR3 spans 16 residues. The CDR3 is CASSRTRGRADNEQFF. The CDR3 bases are TGTGCCAGTAGTCGCACCCGCGGGAGGGCCGACAATGAGCAGTTCTTC.

In this sample, this clone turned up a few times. This chain connects TRBV5-1 to TRBJ2-7; 9 nucleotides agree with TRBD1. CDR3 size: 16 residues. Germline assignment: CDR1 SGHRS and CDR2 YFSETQ. Trimming at V came to 3 bases and at J to 3 bases, leaving 10 bases not matched to a gene. The CDR3 here is CASSSKGQGRDYEQYF. CDR3 coding DNA: TGCGCCAGCAGCTCCAAAGGACAGGGGAGGGACTACGAGCAGTACTTC.

The V and J genes are TRBV5-6 and TRBJ2-3; no clear D gene. The V end was cut by 0 bases, the J end by 0 bases, with 8 bases between. CDR1 is SGHDT, CDR2 YYEEEE, per germline. This CDR3 comprises 15 residues. The CDR3 is CASSLAVASTDTQYF. DNA of the CDR3: TGTGCCAGCAGCTTGGCGGTAGCTAGCACAGATACGCAGTATTTT.

V and J are TRBV10-2 and TRBJ2-7, with D uncertain. CDR3 size: 12 residues. Germline V lookup: CDR1 WSHSY, CDR2 SAAADI. The V and J ends lost 4 bases and 3 bases respectively, with 7 bases between them. CDR3 DNA sequence: TGCGCCAGCAGTGTCCCTAGCTACGAGCAGTACTTC. It translates to CASSVPSYEQYF.

This clone was seen a single time. The genes are TRBV7-8 and TRBJ2-7; D possibly corresponds to TRBD2 (5 bases). The CDR3 spans 15 residues. The V end lost 1 base, the J end lost 1 base, and 11 bases lay between the germline ends. The V gene's germline CDR1 is SGHVS and CDR2 FQNEAQ. CDR3 sequence (DNA): TGTGCCAGCAGCTTAGTAGAAGGACTTTCCTACGAGCAGTACTTC. It encodes CASSLVEGLSYEQYF. The full variable domain, with the rest looked up from reference TRBV7-8 and TRBJ2-7, is GAGVSQSPRYKVAKRGQDVALRCDPISGHVSLFWYQQALGQGPEFLTYFQNEAQLDKSGLPSDRFFAERPEGSVSTLKIQRTQQEDSAVYLCASSLVEGLSYEQYFGPGTRLTVT.

The gene calls are TRBV9 and TRBJ2-5; D may match TRBD1 or TRBD2 (5 bases each). V lost 6 bases, J lost 5 bases, and 14 bases lay in between. Germline-derived CDR1 and CDR2 are SGDLS and YYNGEE. The CDR3 spans 13 residues. The CDR3 DNA reads as TGTGCCAGCACCCCTTGGGGCGGGGAGACCCAGTACTTC. Translated: CASTPWGGETQYF.

The CDR3 spells CASSPYQGPYGYTF. As DNA, the CDR3 is TGTGCCAGCAGTCCATATCAGGGACCGTATGGCTACACCTTC. The chain links TRBV6-5 to TRBJ1-2, with a possible D match to TRBD1 (5 bases). V lost 5 bases and J 5 bases, leaving 15 bases between the germline ends. CDR3 length equals 14 residues. Germline V CDR1 and CDR2: MNHEY, SVGAGI.

The CDR3 coding sequence is TGCAGCGTTGACGGGGCTAGCGGCTACACAGATACGCAGTATTTT. It is translated as CSVDGASGYTDTQYF. The chain couples TRBV29-1 to TRBJ2-3; the match to TRBD2 covers 7 bases. Germline lookup yields CDR1 SQVTM and CDR2 ANQGSEA. The V gene end was trimmed by 3 bases and the J gene end by 2 bases; junction bases not matched to a gene: 8. The CDR3 loop spans 15 amino acids.

This clone was recorded once. The chain has TRBV9 and TRBJ2-7; the D call may be TRBD1 or TRBD2 (5 bases each). This CDR3 has 15 residues. Looked up from germline, CDR1 is SGDLS and CDR2 is YYNGEE. V was clipped by 4 bases and J by 3 bases, with 17 bases between them. CDR3 sequence (DNA): TGTGCCAGCAGCTCGCTGGCCGATGGGGGCTACGAGCAGTACTTC. Protein product: CASSSLADGGYEQYF.